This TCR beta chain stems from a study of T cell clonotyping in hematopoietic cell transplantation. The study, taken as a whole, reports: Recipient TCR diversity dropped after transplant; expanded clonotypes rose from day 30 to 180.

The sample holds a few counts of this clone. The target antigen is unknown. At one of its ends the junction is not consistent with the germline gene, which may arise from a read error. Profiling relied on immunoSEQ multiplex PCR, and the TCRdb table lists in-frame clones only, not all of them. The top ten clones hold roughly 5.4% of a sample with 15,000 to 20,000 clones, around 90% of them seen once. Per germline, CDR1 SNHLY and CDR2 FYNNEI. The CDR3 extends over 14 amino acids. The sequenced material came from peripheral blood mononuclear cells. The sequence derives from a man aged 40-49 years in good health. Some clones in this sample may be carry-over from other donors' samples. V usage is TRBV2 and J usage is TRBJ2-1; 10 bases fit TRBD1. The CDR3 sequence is CASSEGTGEHEQFF. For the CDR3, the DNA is TGTGCCAGCAGCGAAGGGACAGGGGAACATGAGCAGTTCTTC.